These T cell receptor beta chains were read from a single sample in a study of regulatory T cells in long-lasting Graves disease. TCRdb analysed the multiplex PCR reads with MiXCR anew, one entry per CDR3 protein. Here the sample spans roughly 560,000 distinct CDR3 sequences, approximately 12% being singletons. These data were likewise used in another study, on T cells in Graves' hyperthyroidism and ophthalmopathy.

This sample comprised peripheral blood mononuclear cells (PBMCs), obtained at new diagnosis, from a patient treated with antithyroid drugs. These TCRs come from a woman between 25 and 40 years old with Graves disease. Both conserved end residues are part of each CDR3. A D gene is named only where the DNA matches it firmly. A row's size may be missing; if present it is once, few, many or a size class.

TRBJ2-1,.,TRBD2,20,TRBV27,TGTGCCAGCAGTTCATACGGAAGAATAGCGGGAGGAAAGTCCTACAATGAGCAGTTCTTC,CASSSYGRIAGGKSYNEQFF
TRBJ2-1,many,TRBD2,18,TRBV28,TGTGCCAGCAGTCCGACGCCCCTAGCGGGAGGGCTCCACAATGAGCAGTTCTTC,CASSPTPLAGGLHNEQFF
TRBJ2-5,many,TRBD1,14,TRBV11-3,TGTGCCAGCAGCTTAGAAAGGGGGCAGGAGACCCAGTACTTC,CASSLERGQETQYF
TRBJ2-3,.,.,15,TRBV13,TGTGCCAGCAGTTATCGGGACACAGGCACAGATACGCAGTATTTT,CASSYRDTGTDTQYF
TRBJ1-1,few,.,17,TRBV5-1,TGCGCCAGCAGCTACGGCGCGCAGGGCCCTAGGAGGACTGAAGCTTTCTTT,CASSYGAQGPRRTEAFF
TRBJ2-7,many,.,14,TRBV20-1,TGCAGTGCTAGGGCAGCCACGCCTGTGGGGGAGCAGTACTTC,CSARAATPVGEQYF
TRBJ1-2,.,TRBD1,18,TRBV3-1,TGTGCCAGCAGTAAACCCGGGACAGGCGGACTTACTAACTATGGCTACACCTTC,CASSKPGTGGLTNYGYTF
TRBJ2-7,.,.,13,TRBV7-2,TGTGCCAGCAGCTTACCGACAGTCTACGAGCAGTACTTC,CASSLPTVYEQYF
TRBJ2-7,many,TRBD2,15,TRBV10-3,TGTGCCATCAGTGAGGGAGCGGGACCCCCCTACGAGCAGTACTTC,CAISEGAGPPYEQYF
TRBJ1-2,.,TRBD1,17,TRBV29-1,TGCAGCGTTGAAGACGGGGGGAGGACAGGGAGAAACTATGGCTACACCTTC,CSVEDGGRTGRNYGYTF
TRBJ1-2,.,TRBD1,14,TRBV10-3,TGTGCCATCAGAAGGACAGGGGGTAACTATGGCTACACCTTC,CAIRRTGGNYGYTF
TRBJ2-3,many,TRBD1,17,TRBV13,TGTGCCAGCAGTTTAGGACAGGGCAGGGATAGCACAGATACGCAGTATTTT,CASSLGQGRDSTDTQYF
TRBJ2-7,.,.,16,TRBV7-2,TGTGCCAGCAGCTTAGCGGTGGGAGGGGGCCTCAGCGAGCAGTACTTC,CASSLAVGGGLSEQYF
TRBJ2-1,many,TRBD2,14,TRBV29-1,TGCAGCGTTGCGGGCGGGAGAAGCTACAATGAGCAGTTCTTC,CSVAGGRSYNEQFF
TRBJ2-3,many,.,18,TRBV19,TGTGCCAGTAGTATACTTCCCTCACCGATTGACAGCACAGATACGCAGTATTTT,CASSILPSPIDSTDTQYF
TRBJ1-5,.,.,17,TRBV28,TGTGCCAGCAGTTTATCCCTCAAGAGGGTTCGGAATCAGCCCCAGCATTTT,CASSLSLKRVRNQPQHF